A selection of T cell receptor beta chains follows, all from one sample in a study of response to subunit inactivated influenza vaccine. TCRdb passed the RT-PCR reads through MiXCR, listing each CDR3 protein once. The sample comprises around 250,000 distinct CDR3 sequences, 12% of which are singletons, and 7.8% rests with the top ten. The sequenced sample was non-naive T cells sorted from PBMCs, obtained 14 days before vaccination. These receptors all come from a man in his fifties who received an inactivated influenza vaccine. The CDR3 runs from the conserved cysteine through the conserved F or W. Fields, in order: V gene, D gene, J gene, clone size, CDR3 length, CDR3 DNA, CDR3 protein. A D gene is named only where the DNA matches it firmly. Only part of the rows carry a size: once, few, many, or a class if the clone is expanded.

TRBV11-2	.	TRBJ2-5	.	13	TGTGCCAGCAGCTCGCGGCAGGGAGAGACCCAGTACTTC	CASSSRQGETQYF
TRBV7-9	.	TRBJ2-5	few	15	TGTGCCAGCAGCCAGGTCGGATTGATGGCGGAGACCCAGTACTTC	CASSQVGLMAETQYF
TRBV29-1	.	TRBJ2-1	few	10	TGCAGCGCCAGACTTATTGAGCAGTTCTTC	CSARLIEQFF
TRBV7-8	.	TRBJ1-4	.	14	TGTGCCAGCAGCTTAGCGGAGACGAGAGAAAAACTGTTTTTT	CASSLAETREKLFF
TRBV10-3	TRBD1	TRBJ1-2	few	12	TGTGCCATCAGGGACAGGGTGGATGGCTACACCTTC	CAIRDRVDGYTF
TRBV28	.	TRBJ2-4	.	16	TGTGCCAGCAGTGGCCGGGGGCCACTAGCCAAAAACATTCAGTACTTC	CASSGRGPLAKNIQYF
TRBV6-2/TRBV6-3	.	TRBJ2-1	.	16	TGTGCCAGCAGCTCCCCTAGCCGTACAGCGAGGTATGAGCAGTTCTTC	CASSSPSRTARYEQFF
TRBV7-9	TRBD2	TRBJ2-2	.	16	TGTGCCAGCAGCACTAGCGGGAGGACTAACACCGGGGAGCTGTTTTTT	CASSTSGRTNTGELFF
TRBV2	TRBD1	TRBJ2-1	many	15	TGTGCCAGCAGCGGAGACAGGGGGCGACTAGACCCACAGTTCTTC	CASSGDRGRLDPQFF
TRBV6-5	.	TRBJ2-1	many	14	TGTGCCAGCAGTTACAAGGGAACCTACAATGAGCAGTTCTTC	CASSYKGTYNEQFF
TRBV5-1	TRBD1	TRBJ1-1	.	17	TGCGCCAGCAAAAGCGGCTACGGGACAGGGGCGAACACTGAAGCTTTCTTT	CASKSGYGTGANTEAFF
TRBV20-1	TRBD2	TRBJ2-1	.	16	TGCAGTGCTAGAGTTACCGGGACTAGCGGATACAATGAGCAGTTCTTC	CSARVTGTSGYNEQFF
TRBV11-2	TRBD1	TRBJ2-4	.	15	TGTGCCAGCAGCTCCGTGGGACAGGGTTCGCACATTCAGTACTTC	CASSSVGQGSHIQYF
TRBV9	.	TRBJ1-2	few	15	TGTGCCAGCAGCGGCCCTCGCGGGGGACTGTATGGCTACACCTTC	CASSGPRGGLYGYTF
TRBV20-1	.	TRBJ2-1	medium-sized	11	TGCAGTGCTCTACCAGACACTGAGCAGTTCTTC	CSALPDTEQFF
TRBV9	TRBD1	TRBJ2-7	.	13	TGTGCCAGCACCCCCCGGACAGGTTACGAGCAGTACTTC	CASTPRTGYEQYF
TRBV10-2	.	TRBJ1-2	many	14	TGCGCCACCGCGGGCGCGGGGATTAACTATGGCTACACCTTC	CATAGAGINYGYTF
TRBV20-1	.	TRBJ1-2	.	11	TGCAGTGCTTGGGGGAACTATGGCTACACCTTC	CSAWGNYGYTF
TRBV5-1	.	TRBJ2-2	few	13	TGCGCCAGCAGCCAAGGAGAAACCGGGGAGCTGTTTTTT	CASSQGETGELFF
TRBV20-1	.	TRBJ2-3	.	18	TGCAGTGCTAGAGATCAGGAGGGCTTGTCACGGTGGACAGATACGCAGTATTTT	CSARDQEGLSRWTDTQYF
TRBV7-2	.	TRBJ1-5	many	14	TGTGCCAGCAGCCGGGCCTATAGCAATCAGCCCCAGCATTTT	CASSRAYSNQPQHF
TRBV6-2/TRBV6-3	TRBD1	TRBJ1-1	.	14	TGTGCCAGCAGTTTACAGGGGATCGGGACTGAAGCTTTCTTT	CASSLQGIGTEAFF
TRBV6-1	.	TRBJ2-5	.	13	TGTGCCAGCAGTACCCCAGGGGAAGAGACCCAGTACTTC	CASSTPGEETQYF
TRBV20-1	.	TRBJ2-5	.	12	TGCAGTGCTACCACAGAAGGGGAGACCCAGTACTTC	CSATTEGETQYF
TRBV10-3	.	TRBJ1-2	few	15	TGTGCCATCAGTGAGTCGGGGGAACAGCTCTATGGCTACACCTTC	CAISESGEQLYGYTF
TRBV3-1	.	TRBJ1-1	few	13	TGTGCCAGCAGCCAACAGGGTTGGTCTGAAGCTTTCTTT	CASSQQGWSEAFF
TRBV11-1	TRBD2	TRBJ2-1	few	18	TGTGCCAGCAGCTTAGAGTTACTATCTAGCGGAATCTACAATGAGCAGTTCTTC	CASSLELLSSGIYNEQFF
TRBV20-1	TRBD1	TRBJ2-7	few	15	TGCAGTGCTAGCTCCGGACAGGGGGGTACTTACGAGCAGTACTTC	CSASSGQGGTYEQYF
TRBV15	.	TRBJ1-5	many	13	TGTGCCACCAGTTCCCAGGGGAATCAGCCCCAGCATTTT	CATSSQGNQPQHF
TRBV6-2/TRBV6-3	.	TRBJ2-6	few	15	TGTGCCAGCAGTTACCCCGTGACTGGGGCCAACGTCCTGACTTTC	CASSYPVTGANVLTF